This T cell receptor (beta chain) derives from a study of patients and donors after allogeneic stem cell transplantation. V was trimmed by 5 bases and J by 4 bases, leaving 15 bases between them. CDR1 SGHVS and CDR2 FNYEAQ come from the germline V gene. This CDR3 is built from 15 residues. MiXCR, applied by TCRdb to the RT-PCR reads, yields one record per CDR3 protein. The sample consists of approximately 160,000 distinct CDR3 sequences, 24% of them appearing once. The sequencing sample was made of blood, either unsorted or a sorted T cell fraction (not recorded which). This clonotype was obtained from a human donor who was either an allogeneic HSCT recipient or a stem cell or donor lymphocyte infusion donor (not recorded which). It is not recorded whose cells these are; they may come from a transplant donor. The chain links TRBV7-6 to TRBJ2-1; D possibly uses TRBD1 or TRBD2 (6 bases each). CDR3 amino acids: CASSPTGANYNEQFF. The CDR3 region has the DNA TGTGCCAGCAGCCCTACGGGGGCCAATTACAATGAGCAGTTCTTC.